This paragraph reports one T cell receptor beta chain. Its antigen is not known. This entry comes from a study of T cell repertoires in cytomegalovirus infection. Across the study: Public TCR beta signatures were indicative of both CMV infection and a matching HLA type. Study-level results: Cumulative public TCR beta family frequency identified CMV carriers with the relevant HLA.

TCRdb reanalysed the reads using MiXCR and keeps one entry per CDR3 protein. The table lists 490,000 or so distinct CDR3 sequences, about 10% of them singletons. CDR3 length: 13 residues. V lost 1 base to trimming and J lost 5 bases, with 11 bases between them. Germline V gene sequence: CDR1 DFQATT, CDR2 SNEGSKA (reference sequence). This clonotype was obtained from a human donor in good health (CMV status not recorded). Some clones in this sample may be carry-over from other donors' samples. This chain links TRBV20-1 with TRBJ2-5; TRBD2 is a possible D gene (5 bases). Sequencing input: PBMCs. The chain's CDR3 is CSARVEGVETQYF. The CDR3 DNA follows: TGCAGTGCTAGAGTTGAGGGAGTTGAGACCCAGTACTTC.